The 8 T cell receptor beta chains listed next were all sequenced from one sample in a study of cytomegalovirus exposure and HLA in healthy donors. The PCR employed 60 Vbeta primers together with 13 Jbeta primers. Generated by immunoSEQ multiplex PCR, the TCRdb table keeps only in-frame clones and is missing some. The sample yields about 160,000 clones, under 75% seen once. Input material: PBMCs. Receptor source: a man aged 35-49 years in good health and CMV-seropositive.

The J gene is TRBJ2-2, the V gene TRBV5-1; 9 nucleotides match TRBD2. Trimming took 7 bases from V and 2 from J; bases not matched to a gene: 6. The CDR3 has 15 residues. Germline assignment: CDR1 SGHRS and CDR2 YFSETQ. CDR3 in amino acids: CASSGGGANTGELFF. In DNA form, the CDR3 reads TGCGCCAGCTCCGGCGGGGGGGCCAACACCGGGGAGCTGTTTTTT.

V is TRBV6-6 and J is TRBJ2-5; no clear D. Germline CDR1 reads MNHNY; CDR2 reads SVGAGI (reference sequence). V was pared by 0 bases and J by 2 bases, with 4 bases between. This CDR3 region has 13 residues. This CDR3 is CASSYSRQETQYF. DNA of the CDR3: TGTGCCAGCAGTTACTCGAGACAAGAGACCCAGTACTTC.

For the CDR3, the DNA is TGCGCCAGCAGCCAAGTCCCCGAAAGATCCGGGAACACCGGGGAGCTGTTTTTT. Protein: CASSQVPERSGNTGELFF. The chain couples TRBV4-3 to TRBJ2-2; D remains ambiguous. This CDR3 has 18 amino acids. Looked up from germline, CDR1 is LGHNA and CDR2 is YSLEER. V lost 1 base, J lost 1 base, and 16 bases lay in between.

The CDR3 protein is CASSLARDRDYGYTF. Here the CDR3 DNA reads TGCGCCAGCAGCTTGGCCCGGGACAGAGATTATGGCTACACCTTC. V gene TRBV5-1 combines with J gene TRBJ1-2; 7 bases align to TRBD1. Unmatched junction bases numbered 7, after V lost 0 bases and J lost 5 bases. The CDR3 is 15 amino acids. Germline lookup yields CDR1 SGHRS and CDR2 YFSETQ.

This clone has just a few counts. This chain uses TRBV5-4 with TRBJ2-1; the match to TRBD1 covers 8 bases. The CDR3 contains 14 residues. The V segment lost 4 bases and the J segment 6 bases; nucleotides outside the gene matches: 6. In germline, CDR1 is SGHNT, CDR2 YYREEE (reference sequence). The CDR3: CASSGFTGGNEQFF. CDR3 nucleotide sequence: TGTGCCAGCAGCGGGTTCACAGGGGGCAATGAGCAGTTCTTC. The entire variable domain, with the rest obtained from reference TRBV5-4 and TRBJ2-1, is as follows: ETGVTQSPTHLIKTRGQQVTLRCSSQSGHNTVSWYQQALGQGPQFIFQYYREEENGRGNFPPRFSGLQFPNYSSELNVNALELDDSALYLCASSGFTGGNEQFFGPGTRLTVL.

The chain links TRBV11-1 to TRBJ2-3; 8 positions match TRBD2. The germline gives CDR1 SGHAT, CDR2 FQDESV (reference sequence). The CDR3 is 18 amino acids. Trimming at V came to 5 bases and at J to 0 bases, leaving 13 bases not matched to a gene. The CDR3 DNA reads as TGTGCCAGCAGCCCTAGTCGCCCGGGGGGGAAGAGCACAGATACGCAGTATTTT. Amino acids: CASSPSRPGGKSTDTQYF.

This chain links TRBV28 with TRBJ1-5; TRBD1 matches 7 bases. Germline assignment: CDR1 MDHEN and CDR2 SYDVKM. With 10 bases clipped from V and 6 bases from J, the junction kept 15 bases outside the gene matches. The CDR3 sequence is 15 residues long. The CDR3 region is CATLTTGTFIQPQHF. CDR3 coding DNA: TGTGCCACCTTGACGACAGGGACGTTTATTCAGCCCCAGCATTTT.

The chain couples TRBV4-3 to TRBJ1-6; tentative D call: TRBD1 (5 bases). Germline values: CDR1 LGHNA, CDR2 YSLEER. Trimming cost V 4 bases and J 0 bases, with 10 bases left between them. This CDR3 contains 16 residues. Written as DNA, the CDR3 is TGCGCCAGCAGCCTGACAGCTAGCTCCTATAATTCACCCCTCCACTTT. Translated, it gives CASSLTASSYNSPLHF.